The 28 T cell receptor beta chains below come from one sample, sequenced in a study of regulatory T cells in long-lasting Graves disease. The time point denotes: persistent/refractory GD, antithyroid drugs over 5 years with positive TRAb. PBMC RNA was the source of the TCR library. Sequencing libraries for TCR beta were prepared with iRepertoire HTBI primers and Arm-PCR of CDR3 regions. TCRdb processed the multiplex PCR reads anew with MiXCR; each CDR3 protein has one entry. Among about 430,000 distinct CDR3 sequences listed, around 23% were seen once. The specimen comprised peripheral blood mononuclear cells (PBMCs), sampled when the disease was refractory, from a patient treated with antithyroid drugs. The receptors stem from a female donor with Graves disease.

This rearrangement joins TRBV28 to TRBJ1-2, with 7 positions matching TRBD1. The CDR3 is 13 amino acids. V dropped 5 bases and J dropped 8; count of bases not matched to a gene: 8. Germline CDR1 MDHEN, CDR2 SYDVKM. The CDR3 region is CASSEGQGDGYTF. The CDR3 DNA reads TGTGCCAGCAGTGAAGGGCAGGGGGACGGCTACACCTTC.

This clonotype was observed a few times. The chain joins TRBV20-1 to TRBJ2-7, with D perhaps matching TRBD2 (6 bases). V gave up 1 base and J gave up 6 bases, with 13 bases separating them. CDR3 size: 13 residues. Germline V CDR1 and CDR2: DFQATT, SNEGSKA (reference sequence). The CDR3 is CSARGPQGLEQYF. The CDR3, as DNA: TGCAGTGCTAGAGGACCCCAGGGACTCGAGCAGTACTTC.

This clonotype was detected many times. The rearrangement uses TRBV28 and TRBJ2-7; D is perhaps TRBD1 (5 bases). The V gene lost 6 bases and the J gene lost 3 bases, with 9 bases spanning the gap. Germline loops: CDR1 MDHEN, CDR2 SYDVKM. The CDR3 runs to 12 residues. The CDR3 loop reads CASRDMVYEQYF. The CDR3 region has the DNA TGTGCCAGCAGGGACATGGTCTACGAGCAGTACTTC.

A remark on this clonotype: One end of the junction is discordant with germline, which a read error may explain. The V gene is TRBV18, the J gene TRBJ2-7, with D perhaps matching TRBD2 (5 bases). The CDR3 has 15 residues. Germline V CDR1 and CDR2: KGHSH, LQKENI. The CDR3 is CAGSGSVFSSYEQYF. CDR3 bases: TGTGCCGGCTCAGGTAGCGTTTTTAGCTCCTACGAGCAGTACTTC.

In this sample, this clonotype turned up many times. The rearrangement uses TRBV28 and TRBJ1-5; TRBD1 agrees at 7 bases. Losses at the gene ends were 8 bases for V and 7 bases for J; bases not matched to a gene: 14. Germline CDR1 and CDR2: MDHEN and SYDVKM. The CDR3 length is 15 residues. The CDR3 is CASQPRQGRGQPQHF. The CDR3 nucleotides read TGTGCCAGCCAGCCGCGACAGGGACGAGGACAGCCCCAGCATTTT.

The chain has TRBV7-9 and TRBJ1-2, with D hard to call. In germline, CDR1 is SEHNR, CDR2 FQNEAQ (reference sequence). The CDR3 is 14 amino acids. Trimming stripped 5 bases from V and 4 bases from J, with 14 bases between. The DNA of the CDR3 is TGTGCCAGCAGCACCCGGACCCGCCTCTATGGCTACACCTTC. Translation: CASSTRTRLYGYTF. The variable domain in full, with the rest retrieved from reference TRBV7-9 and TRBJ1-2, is DTGVSQNPRHKITKRGQNVTFRCDPISEHNRLYWYRQTLGQGPEFLTYFQNEAQLEKSRLLSDRFSAERPKGSFSTLEIQRTEQGDSAMYLCASSTRTRLYGYTFGSGTRLTVV.

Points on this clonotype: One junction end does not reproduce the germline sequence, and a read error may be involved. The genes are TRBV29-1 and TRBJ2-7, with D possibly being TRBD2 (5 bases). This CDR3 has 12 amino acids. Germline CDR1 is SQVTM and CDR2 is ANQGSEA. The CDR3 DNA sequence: TGCAGCGTTGCAGCGGCGGCTGACGAGCAGTGCTTC. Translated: CSVAAAADEQCF.

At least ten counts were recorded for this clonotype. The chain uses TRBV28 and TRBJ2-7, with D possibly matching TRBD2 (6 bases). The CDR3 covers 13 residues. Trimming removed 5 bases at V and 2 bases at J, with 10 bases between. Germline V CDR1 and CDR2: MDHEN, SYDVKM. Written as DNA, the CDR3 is TGTGCCAGCAGTCCGGGGGAGGCCTACGAGCAGTACTTC. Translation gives CASSPGEAYEQYF.

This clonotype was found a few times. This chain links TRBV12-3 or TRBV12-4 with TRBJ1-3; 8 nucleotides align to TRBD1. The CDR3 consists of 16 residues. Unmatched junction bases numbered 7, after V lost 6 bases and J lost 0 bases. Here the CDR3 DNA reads TGTGCCAGCAGCCACGGGACAGGAACCTCTGGAAACACCATATATTTT. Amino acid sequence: CASSHGTGTSGNTIYF.

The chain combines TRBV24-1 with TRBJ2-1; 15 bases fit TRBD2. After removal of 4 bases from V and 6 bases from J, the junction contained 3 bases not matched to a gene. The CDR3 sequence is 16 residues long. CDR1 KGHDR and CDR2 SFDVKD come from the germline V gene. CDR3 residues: CATSDTGLAGGNEQFF. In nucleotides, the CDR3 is TGTGCCACCAGTGACACGGGACTAGCGGGGGGCAATGAGCAGTTCTTC.

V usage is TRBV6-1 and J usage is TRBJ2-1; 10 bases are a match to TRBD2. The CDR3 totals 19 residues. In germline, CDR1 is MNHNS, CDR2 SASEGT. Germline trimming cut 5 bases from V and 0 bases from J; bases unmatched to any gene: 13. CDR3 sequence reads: CASSKGRIAGGRSYNEQFF. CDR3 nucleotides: TGTGCCAGCAGTAAGGGGCGGATAGCGGGAGGCCGCTCCTACAATGAGCAGTTCTTC.

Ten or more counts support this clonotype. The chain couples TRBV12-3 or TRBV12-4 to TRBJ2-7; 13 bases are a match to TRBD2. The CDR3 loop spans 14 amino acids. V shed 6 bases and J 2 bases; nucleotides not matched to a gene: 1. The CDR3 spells CASRGTSGTYEQYF. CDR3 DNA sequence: TGTGCCAGCAGGGGGACTAGCGGGACCTACGAGCAGTACTTC.

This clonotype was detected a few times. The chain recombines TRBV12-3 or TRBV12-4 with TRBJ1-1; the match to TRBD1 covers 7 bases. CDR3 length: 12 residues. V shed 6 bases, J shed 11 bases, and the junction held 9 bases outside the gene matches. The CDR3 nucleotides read TGTGCCAGCAGGGAAGCAGGGGGGTGGGCTTTCTTT. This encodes CASREAGGWAFF.

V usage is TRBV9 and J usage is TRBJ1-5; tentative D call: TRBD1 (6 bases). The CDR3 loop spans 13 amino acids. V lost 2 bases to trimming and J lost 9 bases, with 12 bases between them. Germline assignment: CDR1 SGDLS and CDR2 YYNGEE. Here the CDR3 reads CASSVTGEGPQHF. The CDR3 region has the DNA TGTGCCAGCAGCGTGACAGGAGAGGGGCCCCAGCATTTT.

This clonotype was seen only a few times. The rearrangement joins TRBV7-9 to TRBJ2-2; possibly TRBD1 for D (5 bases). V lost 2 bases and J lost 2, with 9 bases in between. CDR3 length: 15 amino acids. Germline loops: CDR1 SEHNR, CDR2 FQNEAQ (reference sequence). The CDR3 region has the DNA TGTGCCAGCAGCTTACCCAGGGAAAACACCGGGGAGCTGTTTTTT. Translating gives CASSLPRENTGELFF.

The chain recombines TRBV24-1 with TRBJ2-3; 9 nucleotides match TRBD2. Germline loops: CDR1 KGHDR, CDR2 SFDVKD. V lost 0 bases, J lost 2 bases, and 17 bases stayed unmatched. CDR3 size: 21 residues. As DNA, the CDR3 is TGTGCCACCAGTGATTTGCTGATGGTAGGGAGAGCTAGCGGGGTCACAGATACGCAGTATTTT. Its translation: CATSDLLMVGRASGVTDTQYF.

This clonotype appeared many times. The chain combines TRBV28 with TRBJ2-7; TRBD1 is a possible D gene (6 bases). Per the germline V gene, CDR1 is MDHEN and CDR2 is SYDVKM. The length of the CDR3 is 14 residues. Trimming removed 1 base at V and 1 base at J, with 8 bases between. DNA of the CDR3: TGTGCCAGCAGTTTATATGGGACATCCTACGAGCAGTACTTC. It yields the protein CASSLYGTSYEQYF.

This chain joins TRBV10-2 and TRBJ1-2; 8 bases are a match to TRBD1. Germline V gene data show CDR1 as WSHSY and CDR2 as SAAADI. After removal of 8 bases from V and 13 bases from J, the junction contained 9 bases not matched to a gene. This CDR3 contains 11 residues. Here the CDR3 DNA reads TGCGCCAGCGGACAGGGCGCCGCGCTCACCTTC. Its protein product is CASGQGAALTF.

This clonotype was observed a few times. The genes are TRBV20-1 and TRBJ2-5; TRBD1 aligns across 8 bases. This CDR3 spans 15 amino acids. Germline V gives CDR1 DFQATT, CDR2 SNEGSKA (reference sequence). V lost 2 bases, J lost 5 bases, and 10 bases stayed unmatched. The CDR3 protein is CSARKAAGGLETQYF. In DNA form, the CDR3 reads TGCAGTGCTAGAAAAGCGGCAGGGGGCTTGGAGACCCAGTACTTC.

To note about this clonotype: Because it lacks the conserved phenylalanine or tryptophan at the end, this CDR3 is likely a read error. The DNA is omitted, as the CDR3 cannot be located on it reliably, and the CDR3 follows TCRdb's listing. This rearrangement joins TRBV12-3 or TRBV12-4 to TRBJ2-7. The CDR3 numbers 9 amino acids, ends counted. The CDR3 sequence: CASSYGPVL.

The CDR3 loop is CASRRFGGNQPQHF. For the CDR3, the DNA is TGTGCCAGCAGACGCTTTGGGGGGAATCAGCCCCAGCATTTT. This sequence joins TRBV6-1 and TRBJ1-5, with TRBD1 as a possible D gene (5 bases). The CDR3 is 14 residues long. From germline, CDR1 is MNHNS and CDR2 SASEGT. The V and J ends lost 6 bases and 4 bases respectively, with 13 bases between them.

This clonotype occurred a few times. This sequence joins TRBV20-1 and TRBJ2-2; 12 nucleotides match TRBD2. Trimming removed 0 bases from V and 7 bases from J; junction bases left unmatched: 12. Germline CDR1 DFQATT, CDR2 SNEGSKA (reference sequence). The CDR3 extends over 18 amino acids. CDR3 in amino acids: CSARDWLAGGSTVGELFF. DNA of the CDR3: TGCAGTGCTAGAGATTGGCTAGCGGGAGGGTCCACTGTCGGGGAGCTGTTTTTT.

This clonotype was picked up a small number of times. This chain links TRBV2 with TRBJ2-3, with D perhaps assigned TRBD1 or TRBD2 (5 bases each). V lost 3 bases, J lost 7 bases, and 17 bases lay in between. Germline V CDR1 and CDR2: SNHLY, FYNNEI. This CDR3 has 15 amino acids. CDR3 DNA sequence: TGTGCCAGCAGTGAGGGGCTAGCTGATCCATATACGCAGTATTTT. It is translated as CASSEGLADPYTQYF.

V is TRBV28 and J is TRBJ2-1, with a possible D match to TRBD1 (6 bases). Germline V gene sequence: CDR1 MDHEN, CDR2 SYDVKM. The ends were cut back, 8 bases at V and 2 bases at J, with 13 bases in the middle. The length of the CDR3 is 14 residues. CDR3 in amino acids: CASLDRLTYNEQFF. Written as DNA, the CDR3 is TGTGCCAGCCTTGACAGGCTGACCTACAATGAGCAGTTCTTC.

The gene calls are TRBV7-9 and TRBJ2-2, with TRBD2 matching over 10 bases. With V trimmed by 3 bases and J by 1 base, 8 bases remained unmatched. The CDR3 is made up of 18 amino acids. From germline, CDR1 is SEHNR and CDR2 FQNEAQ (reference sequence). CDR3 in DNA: TGTGCCAGCAGCTTTCAACTAGCGGGGCGCCAGAACACCGGGGAGCTGTTTTTT. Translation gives CASSFQLAGRQNTGELFF.

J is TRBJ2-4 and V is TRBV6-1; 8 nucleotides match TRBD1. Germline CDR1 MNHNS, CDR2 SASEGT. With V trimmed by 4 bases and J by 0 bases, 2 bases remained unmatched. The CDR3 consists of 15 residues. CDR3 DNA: TGTGCCAGCAGTGTCACAGGGGGAGCCAAAAACATTCAGTACTTC. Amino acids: CASSVTGGAKNIQYF.

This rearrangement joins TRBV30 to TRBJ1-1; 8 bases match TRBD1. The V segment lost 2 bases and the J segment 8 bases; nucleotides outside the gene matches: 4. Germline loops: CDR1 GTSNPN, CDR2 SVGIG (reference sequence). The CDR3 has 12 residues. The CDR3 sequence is CAWSPRTGEAFF. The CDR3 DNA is TGTGCCTGGAGTCCCCGGACAGGGGAAGCTTTCTTT.

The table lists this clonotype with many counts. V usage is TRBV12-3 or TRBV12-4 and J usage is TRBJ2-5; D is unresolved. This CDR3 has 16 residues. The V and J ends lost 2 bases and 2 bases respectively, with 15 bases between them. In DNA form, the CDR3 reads TGTGCCAGCAGTTTAAATCTGGTCAGTCCACAAGAGACCCAGTACTTC. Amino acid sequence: CASSLNLVSPQETQYF.